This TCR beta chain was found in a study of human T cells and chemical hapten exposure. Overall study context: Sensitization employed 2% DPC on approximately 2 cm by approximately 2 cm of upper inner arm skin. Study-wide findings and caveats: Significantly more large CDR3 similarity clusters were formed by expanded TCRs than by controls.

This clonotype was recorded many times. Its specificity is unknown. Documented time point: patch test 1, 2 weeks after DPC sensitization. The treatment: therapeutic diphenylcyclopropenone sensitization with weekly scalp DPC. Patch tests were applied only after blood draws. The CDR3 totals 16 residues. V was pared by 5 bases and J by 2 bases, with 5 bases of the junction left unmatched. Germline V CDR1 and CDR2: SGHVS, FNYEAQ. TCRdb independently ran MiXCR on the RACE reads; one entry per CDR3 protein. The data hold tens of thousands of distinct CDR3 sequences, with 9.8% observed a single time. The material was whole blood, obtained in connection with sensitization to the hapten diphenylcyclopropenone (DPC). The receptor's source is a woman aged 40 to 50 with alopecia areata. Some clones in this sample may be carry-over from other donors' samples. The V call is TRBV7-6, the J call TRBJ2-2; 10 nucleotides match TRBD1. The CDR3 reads CASSARQGANTGELFF. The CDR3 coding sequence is TGTGCCAGCAGCGCTAGACAGGGGGCAAACACCGGGGAGCTGTTTTTT.